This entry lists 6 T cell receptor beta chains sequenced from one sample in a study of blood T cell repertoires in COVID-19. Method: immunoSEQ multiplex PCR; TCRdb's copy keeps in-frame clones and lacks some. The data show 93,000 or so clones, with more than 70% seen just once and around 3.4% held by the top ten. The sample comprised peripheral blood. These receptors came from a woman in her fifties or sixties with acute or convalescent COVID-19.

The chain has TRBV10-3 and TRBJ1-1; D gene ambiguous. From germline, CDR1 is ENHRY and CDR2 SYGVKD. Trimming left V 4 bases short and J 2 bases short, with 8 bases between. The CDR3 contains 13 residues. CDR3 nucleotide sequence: TGTGCCATCAGTGGGGCAGTCAACACTGAAGCTTTCTTT. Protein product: CAISGAVNTEAFF.

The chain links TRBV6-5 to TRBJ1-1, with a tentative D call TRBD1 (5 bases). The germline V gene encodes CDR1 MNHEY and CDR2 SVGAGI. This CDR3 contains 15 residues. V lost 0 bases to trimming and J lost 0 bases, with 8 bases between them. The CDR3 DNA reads TGTGCCAGCAGTTACTCGACAGACATGAACACTGAAGCTTTCTTT. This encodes CASSYSTDMNTEAFF.

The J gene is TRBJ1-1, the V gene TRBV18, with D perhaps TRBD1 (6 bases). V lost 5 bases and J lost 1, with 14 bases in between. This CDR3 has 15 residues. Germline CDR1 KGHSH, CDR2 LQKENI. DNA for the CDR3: TGTGCCAGCTCAATCCCGGGACATAAGAACACTGAAGCTTTCTTT. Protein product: CASSIPGHKNTEAFF. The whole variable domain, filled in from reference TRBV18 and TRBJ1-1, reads NAGVMQNPRHLVRRRGQEARLRCSPMKGHSHVYWYRQLPEEGLKFMVYLQKENIIDESGMPKERFSAEFPKEGPSILRIQQVVRGDSAAYFCASSIPGHKNTEAFFGQGTRLTVV.

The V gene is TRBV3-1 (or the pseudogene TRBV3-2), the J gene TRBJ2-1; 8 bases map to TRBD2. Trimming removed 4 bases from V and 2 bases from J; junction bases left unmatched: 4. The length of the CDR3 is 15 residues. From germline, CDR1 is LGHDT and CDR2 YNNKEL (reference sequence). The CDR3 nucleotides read TGTGCCAGCAGCCTCGGGAGGGCGGCCTACAATGAGCAGTTCTTC. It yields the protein CASSLGRAAYNEQFF.

This CDR3 is CASSQGGRYGYTF. The CDR3 DNA sequence: TGTGCCAGCAGCCAAGGGGGGCGCTATGGCTACACCTTC. This sequence joins TRBV14 and TRBJ1-2; possible D gene TRBD1, 6 bases. V was pared by 1 base and J by 4 bases, with 7 bases between. The CDR3 consists of 13 residues. The germline CDR1 and CDR2 sequences are SGHDN and FVKESK.

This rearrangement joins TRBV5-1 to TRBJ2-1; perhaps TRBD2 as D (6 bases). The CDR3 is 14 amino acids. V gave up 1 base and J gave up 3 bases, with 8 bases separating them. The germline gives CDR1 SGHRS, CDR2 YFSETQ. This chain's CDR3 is CASSLTTSYNEQFF. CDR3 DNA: TGCGCCAGCAGCTTGACGACTAGCTACAATGAGCAGTTCTTC.